This T cell receptor (beta chain) was profiled in a study of T-cell reconstitution after alpha-beta-depleted transplantation in children (dated by TCRdb to 2015 to 2016). In terms of the full investigation: Using TCR repertoire profiling, the study quantitatively followed how T-cell immune reconstitution unfolded in children after TCRalphabeta/CD19-depleted allogeneic hematopoietic cell transplantation. Study-level results and caveats: Hyperexpanded clone frequencies declined over subsequent months; after one year, T-cell counts and TCRbeta diversity were mostly attributed to newly produced T cells. In some patients, high TCRbeta diversity at day 60 was attributed to recipient T cells and intrathymic progenitors that had survived conditioning. The apparently early alphabetaT-cell count recovery about two months after transplant was reportedly dependent on only several hundred rapidly expanded clones derived from non-depleted graft cells.

A remark on this clonotype: Its antigen target is currently unknown. No much larger clone exists at a distance of one base, and base qualities are not known.

Per the publication, the treatment or condition label means: allogeneic hematopoietic cell transplantation with graft depleted of TCRalphabeta T cells and CD19 B cells. The transplant recipients were children given TCRalphabeta/CD19-depleted allogeneic hematopoietic cell grafts. The CDR3 covers 15 residues, taking in both the cysteine and the phenylalanine. The CDR3 DNA has 45 bases and is translated from base 1. Ends trimmed: V by 5 bases, J by 3 bases; bases unmatched to a gene: 6. Looking up the germline V gene yields CDR1 SGHTA and CDR2 FQGNSA. The library was produced with PCR. The instrument given in TCRdb is Illumina HiSeq 2500. Molecular barcoding was employed in the preparation of TCR libraries, with unique molecular identifiers being used to normalize TCRbeta repertoire quantification. TCRdb took the public reads, trimmed them with fastp at Q25, ran MiXCR for clone calling and kept in-frame beta chains. Each record represents a unique CDR3 protein, reported with the most common genes and DNA among its rows. A total of a few hundred thousand distinct CDR3 sequences appear in this sample, approximately 41% of them only once. The ten largest clonotypes hold roughly a quarter of the sample.

The sequenced sample was PBMCs, obtained before TCRalphabeta/CD19-depleted stem cell transplant. The clonotype comes from a girl between 2 and 10 years old with aplastic anemia, due to receive a stem cell transplant. The chain joins TRBV7-2 to TRBJ2-7; 11 bases in the junction line up with TRBD2. The nucleotide sequence reads as follows: TGTGCCAGCAGCCCTCCTAGCGGGAGGTACTACGAGCAGTACTTC. This encodes CASSPPSGRYYEQYF.